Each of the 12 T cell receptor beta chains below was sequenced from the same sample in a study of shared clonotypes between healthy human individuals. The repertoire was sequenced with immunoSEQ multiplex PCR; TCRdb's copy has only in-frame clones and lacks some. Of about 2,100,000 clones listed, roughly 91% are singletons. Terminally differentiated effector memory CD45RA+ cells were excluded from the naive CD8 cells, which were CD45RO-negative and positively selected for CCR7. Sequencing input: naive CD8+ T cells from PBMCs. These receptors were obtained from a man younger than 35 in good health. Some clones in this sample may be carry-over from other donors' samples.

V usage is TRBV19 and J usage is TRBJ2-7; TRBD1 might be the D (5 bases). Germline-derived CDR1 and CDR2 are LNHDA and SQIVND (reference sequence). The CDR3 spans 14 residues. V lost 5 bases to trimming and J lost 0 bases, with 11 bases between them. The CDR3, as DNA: TGTGCCAGTAGTGCGACAGTTGGCTCCTACGAGCAGTACTTC. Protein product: CASSATVGSYEQYF.

The CDR3 region is CASSLAVAGRYNEQFF. As DNA, the CDR3 is TGCGCCAGCAGCTTGGCCGTAGCGGGCCGCTACAATGAGCAGTTCTTC. The gene calls are TRBV5-1 and TRBJ2-1, with 7 bases aligning to TRBD2. Germline CDR1 and CDR2: SGHRS and YFSETQ. This CDR3 is 16 amino acids long. Trimming at V came to 0 bases and at J to 3 bases, leaving 6 bases not matched to a gene.

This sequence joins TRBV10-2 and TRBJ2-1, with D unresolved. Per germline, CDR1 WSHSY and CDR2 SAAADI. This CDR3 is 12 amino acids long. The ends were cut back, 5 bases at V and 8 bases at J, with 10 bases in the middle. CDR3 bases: TGCGCCAGCAGTCACGTTGGGGATGAGCAGTTCTTC. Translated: CASSHVGDEQFF.

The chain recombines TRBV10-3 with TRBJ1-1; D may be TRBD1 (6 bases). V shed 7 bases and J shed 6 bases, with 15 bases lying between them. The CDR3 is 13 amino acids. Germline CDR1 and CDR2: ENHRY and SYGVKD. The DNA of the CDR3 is TGTGCCATCAATTCCGGGGGCCTCGCTGAAGCTTTCTTT. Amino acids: CAINSGGLAEAFF.

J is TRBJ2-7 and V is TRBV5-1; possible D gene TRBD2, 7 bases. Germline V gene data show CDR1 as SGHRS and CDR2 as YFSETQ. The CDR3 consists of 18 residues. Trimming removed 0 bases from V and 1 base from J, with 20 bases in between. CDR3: CASSLDPSGVAGSYEQYF. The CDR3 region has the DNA TGCGCCAGCAGCTTGGACCCTTCAGGGGTAGCGGGTTCCTACGAGCAGTACTTC.

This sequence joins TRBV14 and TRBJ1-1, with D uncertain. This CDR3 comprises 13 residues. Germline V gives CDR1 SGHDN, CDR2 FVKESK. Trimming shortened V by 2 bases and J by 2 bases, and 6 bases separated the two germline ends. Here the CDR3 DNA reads TGTGCCAGCAGCCAATTTAAAAACACTGAAGCTTTCTTT. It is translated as CASSQFKNTEAFF.

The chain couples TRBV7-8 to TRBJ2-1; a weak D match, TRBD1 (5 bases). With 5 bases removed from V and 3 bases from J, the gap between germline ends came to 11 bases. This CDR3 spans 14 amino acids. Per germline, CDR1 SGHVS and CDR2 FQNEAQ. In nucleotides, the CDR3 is TGTGCCAGCAGCCCCAGGGCTGGCTACAATGAGCAGTTCTTC. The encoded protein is CASSPRAGYNEQFF.

The CDR3: CASSISQGSYEAFF. DNA for the CDR3: TGTGCCAGTAGTATCTCCCAGGGAAGCTACGAAGCTTTCTTT. V usage is TRBV19 and J usage is TRBJ1-1, with D perhaps TRBD1 (5 bases). Germline CDR1 LNHDA, CDR2 SQIVND (reference sequence). The CDR3 has 14 amino acids. V was pared by 3 bases and J by 8 bases, with 16 bases between.

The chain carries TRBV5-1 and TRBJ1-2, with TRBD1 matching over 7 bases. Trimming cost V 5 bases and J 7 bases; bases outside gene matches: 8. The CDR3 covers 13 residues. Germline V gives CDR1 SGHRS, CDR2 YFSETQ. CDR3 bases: TGCGCCAGCAGACAGGGGACAGAGTTTGGCTACACCTTC. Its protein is CASRQGTEFGYTF.

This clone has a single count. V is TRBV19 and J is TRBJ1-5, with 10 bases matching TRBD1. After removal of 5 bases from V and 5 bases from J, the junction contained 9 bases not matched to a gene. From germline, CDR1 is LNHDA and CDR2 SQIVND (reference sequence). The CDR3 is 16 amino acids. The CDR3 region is CASSSDRGPLHQPQHF. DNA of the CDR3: TGTGCCAGTAGTTCCGACAGGGGGCCACTCCATCAGCCCCAGCATTTT.

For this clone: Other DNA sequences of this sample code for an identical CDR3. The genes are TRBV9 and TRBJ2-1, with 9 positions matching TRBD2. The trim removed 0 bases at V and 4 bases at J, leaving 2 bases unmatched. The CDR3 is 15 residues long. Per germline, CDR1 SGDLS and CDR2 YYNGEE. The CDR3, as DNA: TGTGCCAGCAGCGTAGTTAGCGGGAGTTACAATGAGCAGTTCTTC. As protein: CASSVVSGSYNEQFF.

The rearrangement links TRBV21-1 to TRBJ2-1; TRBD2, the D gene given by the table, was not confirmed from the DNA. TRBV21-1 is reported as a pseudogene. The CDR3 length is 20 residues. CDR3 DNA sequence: TGTGCCAGCAGCATTTGGAGAACAGCACCTAGCGGGATCCAGTACAATGAGCAGTTCTTC. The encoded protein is CASSIWRTAPSGIQYNEQFF.